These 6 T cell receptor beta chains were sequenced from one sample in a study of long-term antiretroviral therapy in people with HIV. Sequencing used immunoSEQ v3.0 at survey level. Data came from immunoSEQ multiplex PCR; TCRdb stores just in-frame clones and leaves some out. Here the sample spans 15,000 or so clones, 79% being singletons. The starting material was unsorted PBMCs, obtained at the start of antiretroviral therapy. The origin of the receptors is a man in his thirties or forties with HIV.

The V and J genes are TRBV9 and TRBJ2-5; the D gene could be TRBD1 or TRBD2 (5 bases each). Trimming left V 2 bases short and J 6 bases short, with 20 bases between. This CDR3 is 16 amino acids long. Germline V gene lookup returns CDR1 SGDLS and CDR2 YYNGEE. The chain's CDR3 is CASSVLTGTTKKTQYF. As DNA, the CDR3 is TGTGCCAGCAGCGTCTTGACCGGGACGACGAAAAAGACCCAGTACTTC. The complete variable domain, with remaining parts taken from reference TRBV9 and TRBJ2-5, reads DSGVTQTPKHLITATGQRVTLRCSPRSGDLSVYWYQQSLDQGLQFLIQYYNGEERAKGNILERFSAQQFPDLHSELNLSSLELGDSALYFCASSVLTGTTKKTQYFGPGTRLLVL.

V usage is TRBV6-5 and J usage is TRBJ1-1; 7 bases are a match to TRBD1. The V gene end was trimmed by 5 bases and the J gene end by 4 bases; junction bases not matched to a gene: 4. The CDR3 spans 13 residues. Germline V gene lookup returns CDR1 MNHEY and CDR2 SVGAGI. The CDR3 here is CASSPNRGTEAFF. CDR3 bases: TGTGCCAGCAGTCCTAACAGGGGCACTGAAGCTTTCTTT.

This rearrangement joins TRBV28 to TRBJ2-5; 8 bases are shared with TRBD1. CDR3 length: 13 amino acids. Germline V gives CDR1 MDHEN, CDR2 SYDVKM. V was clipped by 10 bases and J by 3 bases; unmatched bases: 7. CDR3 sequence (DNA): TGTGCCACCCTGGACAGGGTGGAAGAGACCCAGTACTTC. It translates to CATLDRVEETQYF.

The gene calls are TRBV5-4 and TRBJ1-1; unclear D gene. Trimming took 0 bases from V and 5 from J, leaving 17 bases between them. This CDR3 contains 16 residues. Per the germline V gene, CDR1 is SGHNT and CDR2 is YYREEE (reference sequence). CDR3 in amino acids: CASSLAFGEEATEAFF. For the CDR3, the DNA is TGTGCCAGCAGCTTGGCCTTCGGGGAGGAGGCTACTGAAGCTTTCTTT.

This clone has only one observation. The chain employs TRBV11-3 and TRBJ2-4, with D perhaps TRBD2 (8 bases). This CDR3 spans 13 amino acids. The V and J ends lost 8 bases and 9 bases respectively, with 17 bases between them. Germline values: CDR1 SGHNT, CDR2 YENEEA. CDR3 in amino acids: CASSNRGLGIQYF. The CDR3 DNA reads TGTGCCAGCTCGAACAGGGGACTAGGCATTCAGTACTTC.

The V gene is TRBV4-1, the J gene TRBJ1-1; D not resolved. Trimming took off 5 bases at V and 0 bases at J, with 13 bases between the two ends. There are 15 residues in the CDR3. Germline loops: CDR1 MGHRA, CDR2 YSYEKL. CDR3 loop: CASSGRLGMNTEAFF. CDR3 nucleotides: TGCGCCAGCAGCGGTCGCCTGGGTATGAACACTGAAGCTTTCTTT.